Detailed here is one T cell receptor (beta chain). The repertoire was sequenced with immunoSEQ multiplex PCR; TCRdb's copy has only in-frame clones and lacks some. Seen here are about 59,000 clones, about 81% observed once, and the top ten hold roughly 1%. Single viable CD3+CD4+CD8-CD45RO+ cells were sorted as the memory CD4+ T cells. Germline V gives CDR1 LNHDA, CDR2 SQIVND (reference sequence). J lost 8 bases, V lost 1 base, and 0 bases had no gene match. This CDR3 has 14 amino acids. The data are from a study of memory CD4+ T cells and cytomegalovirus serostatus. V is TRBV19 and J is TRBJ2-2, with 11 bases that match TRBD2. This clonotype was sampled from an adult in good health and CMV-seronegative. Sequencing was carried out using memory CD4+ T cells from blood. CDR3 in DNA: TGTGCCAGTAGTATAGGACTAGCGGGAGGGGAGCTGTTTTTT. It specifies CASSIGLAGGELFF.